The present TCR beta chain was sequenced within a study of tumor-infiltrating lymphocytes in localized non-small cell lung cancer. Across the whole study: Patients included smokers and never-smokers with various histologies, some sampled after neoadjuvant chemotherapy.

Overall study findings and caveats: Tumors had more T cell infiltration than uninvolved lung, per TCRbeta sequencing and CD3 counts.

Using immunoSEQ multiplex PCR, the repertoire was profiled, and TCRdb retains in-frame clones only, with some absent. Of about 4,800 clones listed, approximately 95% are singletons. Turning to this clone: Its cognate antigen is unknown.

CDR1 and CDR2 (germline): MRHNA, SNTAGT. This CDR3 is 15 amino acids long. With 4 bases clipped from V and 2 bases from J, the junction kept 6 bases outside the gene matches. The chain employs TRBV6-4 and TRBJ2-3; 7 bases align to TRBD2. The sequence was collected from a human donor with non-small cell lung cancer. The sequencing sample was made of uninvolved lung tissue not adjacent to the tumor. The CDR3 DNA reads TGTGCCAGCAGTGCTGGGGAGGGGCCCACAGATACGCAGTATTTT. Translation gives CASSAGEGPTDTQYF.